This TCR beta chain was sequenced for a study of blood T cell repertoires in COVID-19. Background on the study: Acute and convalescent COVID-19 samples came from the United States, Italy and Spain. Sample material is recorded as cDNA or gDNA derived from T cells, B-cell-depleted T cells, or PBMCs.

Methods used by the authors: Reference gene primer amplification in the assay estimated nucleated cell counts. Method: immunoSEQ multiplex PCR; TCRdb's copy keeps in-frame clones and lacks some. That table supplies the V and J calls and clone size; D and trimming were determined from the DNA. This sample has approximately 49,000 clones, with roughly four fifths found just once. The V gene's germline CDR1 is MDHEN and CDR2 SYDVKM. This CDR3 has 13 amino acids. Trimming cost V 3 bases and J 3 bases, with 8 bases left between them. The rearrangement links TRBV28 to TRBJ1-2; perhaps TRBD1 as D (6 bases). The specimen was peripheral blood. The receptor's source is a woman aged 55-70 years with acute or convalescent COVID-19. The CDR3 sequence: CASSLTGYYGYTF. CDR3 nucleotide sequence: TGTGCCAGCAGTTTGACAGGCTACTATGGCTACACCTTC.